The 9 T cell receptor beta chains in this list originate from one sample, sequenced in a study of Ad26.COV2.S vaccination and SARS-CoV-2 variants. Clones were read by immunoSEQ multiplex PCR, and TCRdb kept only the in-frame ones, dropping some. The table lists roughly 380,000 clones, roughly nine tenths of them singletons. The starting material was peripheral blood, obtained after recovery from COVID-19. The source is a human donor who had recovered from COVID-19.

The CDR3 bases are TGTGCCAGCAGGAAACAGGGTGGAACTGAAGCTTTCTTT. It encodes CASRKQGGTEAFF. The chain carries TRBV6-4 and TRBJ1-1; D is possibly TRBD1 (6 bases). V shed 6 bases and J shed 5 bases, with 13 bases lying between them. CDR3 length equals 13 residues. Germline values: CDR1 MRHNA, CDR2 SNTAGT.

The rearrangement joins TRBV7-9 to TRBJ1-2, with D possibly matching TRBD1 (5 bases). The CDR3 runs to 15 residues. Germline-derived CDR1 and CDR2 are SEHNR and FQNEAQ (reference sequence). Trimming stripped 5 bases from V and 3 bases from J, with 16 bases between. The CDR3, as DNA: TGTGCCAGCAGCCCAACCAAAGGGGCGCACTATGGCTACACCTTC. Amino acids: CASSPTKGAHYGYTF.

The V gene is TRBV4-1, the J gene TRBJ2-7; TRBD2 matches at 7 bases. The CDR3 loop spans 14 amino acids. V lost 1 base to trimming and J lost 4 bases; unmatched junction nucleotides: 4. Germline CDR1 is MGHRA and CDR2 is YSYEKL. The CDR3 here is CASSQAPSGYEQYF. DNA for the CDR3: TGCGCCAGCAGCCAAGCCCCTAGCGGTTACGAGCAGTACTTC.

The V gene is TRBV6-5, the J gene TRBJ1-2; D unresolved. This CDR3 is built from 13 residues. Germline V gene sequence: CDR1 MNHEY, CDR2 SVGAGI. V lost 4 bases and J lost 4, with 10 bases in between. CDR3 bases: TGTGCCAGCAGTTTGTCACAGATCTATGGCTACACCTTC. As protein: CASSLSQIYGYTF.

V gene TRBV10-2 combines with J gene TRBJ1-6; possible D gene TRBD1, 5 bases. The V and J ends lost 5 bases and 7 bases respectively, with 6 bases between them. The CDR3 spans 12 residues. The germline V gene has CDR1 WSHSY and CDR2 SAAADI. CDR3 in amino acids: CASSPGNSPLHF. CDR3 DNA sequence: TGCGCCAGCAGTCCAGGGAATTCACCCCTCCACTTT.

The J gene is TRBJ1-4, the V gene TRBV7-9; tentatively, D is TRBD1 (5 bases). CDR1 SEHNR and CDR2 FQNEAQ come from the germline V gene (reference sequence). The CDR3 has 18 residues. V was cut by 1 base and J by 0 bases, with 15 bases left in between. The CDR3 sequence is CASSLVGGSVATNEKLFF. The CDR3 DNA is TGTGCCAGCAGCTTAGTTGGGGGTTCCGTTGCAACTAATGAAAAACTGTTTTTT.

This sequence joins TRBV5-1 and TRBJ2-2; maybe TRBD1 (6 bases). Trimming pared 2 bases from V and 8 bases from J, leaving 10 bases between. Germline lookup yields CDR1 SGHRS and CDR2 YFSETQ. There are 13 residues in the CDR3. The CDR3 region is CASSFRGGGELFF. CDR3 nucleotide sequence: TGCGCCAGCAGCTTCAGGGGTGGAGGGGAGCTGTTTTTT. The whole variable domain, remainder taken from reference TRBV5-1 and TRBJ2-2, is KAGVTQTPRYLIKTRGQQVTLSCSPISGHRSVSWYQQTPGQGLQFLFEYFSETQRNKGNFPGRFSGRQFSNSRSEMNVSTLELGDSALYLCASSFRGGGELFFGEGSRLTVL.

In its sample, this clone was seen once. This sample includes further DNA sequences coding for the same CDR3. This rearrangement joins TRBV5-1 to TRBJ2-7; TRBD1 aligns across 10 bases. V lost 2 bases to trimming and J lost 4 bases; unmatched junction nucleotides: 3. CDR1 is SGHRS and CDR2 is YFSETQ in the germline V gene. The CDR3 contains 14 residues. CDR3 loop: CASSLDRGPYEQYF. The CDR3 nucleotides are TGCGCCAGCAGCTTAGACAGGGGGCCTTACGAGCAGTACTTC.

J is TRBJ1-1 and V is TRBV6-6, with 10 bases matching TRBD1. CDR1 MNHNY and CDR2 SVGAGI come from the germline V gene (reference sequence). V gave up 4 bases and J gave up 4 bases; unmatched junction bases: 6. The CDR3 has 15 amino acids. The CDR3 loop reads CASSSDRGLFTEAFF. The CDR3 DNA follows: TGTGCCAGCAGTTCCGACAGGGGGCTGTTCACTGAAGCTTTCTTT.